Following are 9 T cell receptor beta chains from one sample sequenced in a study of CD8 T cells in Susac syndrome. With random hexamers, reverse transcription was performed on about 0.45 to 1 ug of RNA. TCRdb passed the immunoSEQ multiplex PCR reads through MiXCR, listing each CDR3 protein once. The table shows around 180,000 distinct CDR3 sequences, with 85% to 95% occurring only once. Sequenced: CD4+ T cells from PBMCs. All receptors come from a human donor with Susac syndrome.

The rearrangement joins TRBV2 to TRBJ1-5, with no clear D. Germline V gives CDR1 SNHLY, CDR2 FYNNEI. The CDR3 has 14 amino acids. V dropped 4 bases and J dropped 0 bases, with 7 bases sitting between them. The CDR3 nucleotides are TGTGCCAGCAGTGCGGAGTATAGCAATCAGCCCCAGCATTTT. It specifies CASSAEYSNQPQHF.

The CDR3 here is CASSRLGQGGMKTQYF. The CDR3 DNA is TGTGCCAGCAGCCGACTTGGACAGGGGGGCATGAAGACCCAGTACTTC. This chain uses TRBV14 with TRBJ2-5; TRBD1 matches 10 bases. This CDR3 is 16 amino acids long. The trim removed 4 bases at V and 6 bases at J, leaving 11 bases unmatched. Per the germline V gene, CDR1 is SGHDN and CDR2 is FVKESK. The complete variable domain, with remaining parts taken from reference TRBV14 and TRBJ2-5, reads EAGVTQFPSHSVIEKGQTVTLRCDPISGHDNLYWYRRVMGKEIKFLLHFVKESKQDESGMPNNRFLAERTGGTYSTLKVQPAELEDSGVYFCASSRLGQGGMKTQYFGPGTRLLVL.

The CDR3 DNA is TGTGCCAGCAGAATGCTACTTCAAGAGACCCAGTACTTC. Encoded protein: CASRMLLQETQYF. The J gene is TRBJ2-5, the V gene TRBV27, with D unclear. The CDR3 extends over 13 amino acids. V lost 6 bases to trimming and J lost 2 bases, with 10 bases between them. The germline V gene has CDR1 MNHEY and CDR2 SMNVEV (reference sequence).

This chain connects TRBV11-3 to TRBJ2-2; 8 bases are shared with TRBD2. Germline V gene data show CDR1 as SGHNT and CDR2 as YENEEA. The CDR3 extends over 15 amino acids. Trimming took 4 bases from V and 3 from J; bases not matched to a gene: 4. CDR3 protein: CASSSGGTDTGELFF. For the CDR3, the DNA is TGTGCCAGCAGCTCGGGGGGGACGGACACCGGGGAGCTGTTTTTT. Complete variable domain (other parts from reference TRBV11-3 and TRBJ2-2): EAGVVQSPRYKIIEKKQPVAFWCNPISGHNTLYWYLQNLGQGPELLIRYENEEAVDDSQLPKDRFSAERLKGVDSTLKIQPAELGDSAVYLCASSSGGTDTGELFFGEGSRLTVL.

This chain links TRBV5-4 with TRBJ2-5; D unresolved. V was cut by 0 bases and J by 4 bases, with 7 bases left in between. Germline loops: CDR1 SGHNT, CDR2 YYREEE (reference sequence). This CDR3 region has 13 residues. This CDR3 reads CASSLEARETQYF. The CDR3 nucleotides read TGTGCCAGCAGCTTGGAGGCTCGAGAGACCCAGTACTTC. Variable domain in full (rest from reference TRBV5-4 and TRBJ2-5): ETGVTQSPTHLIKTRGQQVTLRCSSQSGHNTVSWYQQALGQGPQFIFQYYREEENGRGNFPPRFSGLQFPNYSSELNVNALELDDSALYLCASSLEARETQYFGPGTRLLVL.

CDR3 region: CAWSEETGYSPLHF. CDR3 nucleotide sequence: TGTGCCTGGAGTGAAGAGACAGGGTATTCACCCCTCCACTTT. This sequence joins TRBV30 and TRBJ1-6; 7 bases are a match to TRBD1. The V segment lost 1 base and the J segment 8 bases; nucleotides outside the gene matches: 5. The germline gives CDR1 GTSNPN, CDR2 SVGIG (reference sequence). This CDR3 contains 14 residues. Full variable domain (remainder filled in from reference TRBV30 and TRBJ1-6): SQTIHQWPATLVQPVGSPLSLECTVEGTSNPNLYWYRQAAGRGLQLLFYSVGIGQISSEVPQNLSASRPQDRQFILSSKKLLLSDSGFYLCAWSEETGYSPLHFGNGTRLTVT.

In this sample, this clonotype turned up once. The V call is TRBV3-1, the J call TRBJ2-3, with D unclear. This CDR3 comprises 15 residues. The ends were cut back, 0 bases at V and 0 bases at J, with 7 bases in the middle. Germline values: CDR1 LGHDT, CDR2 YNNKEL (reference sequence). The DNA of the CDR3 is TGTGCCAGCAGCCAAGACCCGATCAGCACAGATACGCAGTATTTT. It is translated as CASSQDPISTDTQYF.

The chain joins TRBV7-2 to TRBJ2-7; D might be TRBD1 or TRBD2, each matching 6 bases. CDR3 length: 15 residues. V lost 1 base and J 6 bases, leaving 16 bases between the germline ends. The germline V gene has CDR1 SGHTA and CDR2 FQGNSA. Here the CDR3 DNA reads TGTGCCAGCAGCTTAGAGGGGGGCAGGAGGGGCGAGCAGTACTTC. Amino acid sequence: CASSLEGGRRGEQYF. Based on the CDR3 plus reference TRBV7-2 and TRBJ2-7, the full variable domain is GAGVSQSPSNKVTEKGKDVELRCDPISGHTALYWYRQSLGQGLEFLIYFQGNSAPDKSGLPSDRFSAERTGGSVSTLTIQRTQQEDSAVYLCASSLEGGRRGEQYFGPGTRLTVT.

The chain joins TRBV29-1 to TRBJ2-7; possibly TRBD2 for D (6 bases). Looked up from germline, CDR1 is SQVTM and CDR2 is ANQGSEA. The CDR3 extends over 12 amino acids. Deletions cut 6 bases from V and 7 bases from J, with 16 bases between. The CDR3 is CSVAAGSGEQYF. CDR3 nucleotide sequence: TGCAGCGTGGCGGCGGGTAGCGGAGAGCAGTACTTC.